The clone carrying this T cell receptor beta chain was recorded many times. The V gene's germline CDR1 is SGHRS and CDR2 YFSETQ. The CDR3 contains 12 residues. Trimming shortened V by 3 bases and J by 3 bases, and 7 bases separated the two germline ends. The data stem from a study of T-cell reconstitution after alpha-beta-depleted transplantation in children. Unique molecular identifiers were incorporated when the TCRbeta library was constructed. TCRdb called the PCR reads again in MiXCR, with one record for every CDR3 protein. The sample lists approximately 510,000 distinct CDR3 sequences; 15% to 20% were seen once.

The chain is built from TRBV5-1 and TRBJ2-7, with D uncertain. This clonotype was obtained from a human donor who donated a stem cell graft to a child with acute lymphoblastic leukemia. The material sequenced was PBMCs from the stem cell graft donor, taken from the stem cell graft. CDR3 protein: CASSSIRYEQYF. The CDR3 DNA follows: TGCGCCAGCAGCTCCATTCGCTACGAGCAGTACTTC.